A selection of T cell receptor beta chains follows, all from one sample in a study of blood T cell repertoires in COVID-19. Assay: immunoSEQ multiplex PCR; the TCRdb copy retains only in-frame clones and omits some. The repertoire holds approximately 170,000 clones, with about 87% as singletons. Sequencing was done on a sample of peripheral blood. The source is an elderly woman with COVID-19, enrolled during active disease. Both conserved end residues are part of each CDR3. The D gene is left open where the match is weak. The listing skips clone size in some rows; elsewhere it reads once, few, many or a size class.

clone size: NA
D gene: NA
J gene: TRBJ1-2
V gene: TRBV27
CDR3 protein: CASSSRGVYGYTF
CDR3 DNA: TGTGCCAGCAGTTCCCGGGGGGTCTATGGCTACACCTTC

clone size: NA
D gene: NA
J gene: TRBJ2-7
V gene: TRBV9
CDR3 protein: CASSVADLSSYEQYF
CDR3 DNA: TGTGCCAGCAGCGTAGCTGACTTATCCTCCTACGAGCAGTACTTC

clone size: NA
D gene: NA
J gene: TRBJ2-2
V gene: TRBV19
CDR3 protein: CASSPAGSSGYTGELFF
CDR3 DNA: TGTGCCAGTAGTCCGGCGGGGAGCAGCGGTTACACCGGGGAGCTGTTTTTT

clone size: NA
D gene: NA
J gene: TRBJ1-1
V gene: TRBV6-5
CDR3 protein: CASSSDRTYTEAFF
CDR3 DNA: TGTGCCAGCAGCTCCGACAGGACCTACACTGAAGCTTTCTTT

clone size: NA
D gene: TRBD2
J gene: TRBJ2-7
V gene: TRBV11-3
CDR3 protein: CASSFGTSYEQYF
CDR3 DNA: TGTGCCAGCAGCTTCGGGACTAGCTACGAGCAGTACTTC

clone size: NA
D gene: NA
J gene: TRBJ1-1
V gene: TRBV19
CDR3 protein: CASSTSTLEAFF
CDR3 DNA: TGTGCCAGTAGTACCTCCACTTTAGAAGCTTTCTTT

clone size: NA
D gene: TRBD1
J gene: TRBJ1-1
V gene: TRBV19
CDR3 protein: CASSTDRGSRKAFF
CDR3 DNA: TGTGCCAGTAGTACGGACAGGGGATCGAGAAAGGCTTTCTTT

clone size: few
D gene: NA
J gene: TRBJ1-2
V gene: TRBV19
CDR3 protein: CATRDYYGYTF
CDR3 DNA: TGTGCCACCCGGGATTACTATGGCTACACCTTC

clone size: NA
D gene: TRBD1
J gene: TRBJ2-5
V gene: TRBV28
CDR3 protein: CASSLSTGLRETQYF
CDR3 DNA: TGTGCCAGCAGTTTATCGACAGGGTTACGAGAGACCCAGTACTTC

clone size: NA
D gene: NA
J gene: TRBJ2-7
V gene: TRBV7-2
CDR3 protein: CASSRDRDNYEQYF
CDR3 DNA: TGTGCCAGCAGCCGGGACCGGGACAACTACGAGCAGTACTTC

clone size: NA
D gene: TRBD2
J gene: TRBJ2-3
V gene: TRBV9
CDR3 protein: CASSVGAGVASDTQYF
CDR3 DNA: TGTGCCAGCAGCGTAGGTGCGGGAGTAGCTTCAGATACGCAGTATTTT

clone size: NA
D gene: NA
J gene: TRBJ2-3
V gene: TRBV5-1
CDR3 protein: CASSLLEGGTDTQYF
CDR3 DNA: TGCGCCAGCAGCCTCTTAGAAGGGGGCACAGATACGCAGTATTTT

clone size: NA
D gene: NA
J gene: TRBJ2-2
V gene: TRBV5-1
CDR3 protein: CASSFEGSTGELFF
CDR3 DNA: TGCGCCAGCAGCTTCGAGGGTAGCACCGGGGAGCTGTTTTTT

clone size: NA
D gene: NA
J gene: TRBJ1-3
V gene: TRBV11-3
CDR3 protein: CASSLVQGTDSGNTIYF
CDR3 DNA: TGTGCCAGCAGCTTAGTGCAGGGTACTGACTCTGGAAACACCATATATTTT

clone size: NA
D gene: NA
J gene: TRBJ1-4
V gene: TRBV9
CDR3 protein: CASSVLVRRGGEKLFF
CDR3 DNA: TGTGCCAGCAGCGTCCTAGTGAGGAGGGGAGGGGAAAAACTGTTTTTT

clone size: NA
D gene: TRBD2
J gene: TRBJ2-7
V gene: TRBV27
CDR3 protein: CASSLGGLGGEQYF
CDR3 DNA: TGTGCCAGCAGTTTAGGGGGACTAGGGGGCGAGCAGTACTTC

clone size: NA
D gene: NA
J gene: TRBJ1-4
V gene: TRBV19
CDR3 protein: CASSISATNEKLFF
CDR3 DNA: TGTGCCAGTAGTATCTCCGCAACTAATGAAAAACTGTTTTTT

clone size: many
D gene: TRBD1
J gene: TRBJ2-1
V gene: TRBV15
CDR3 protein: CATSRASDRAVEQFF
CDR3 DNA: TGTGCCACCAGCAGGGCATCGGACAGGGCAGTTGAGCAGTTCTTC

clone size: NA
D gene: NA
J gene: TRBJ2-1
V gene: TRBV11-3
CDR3 protein: CASSFRGRGSDEQFF
CDR3 DNA: TGTGCCAGCAGCTTCCGCGGCAGGGGATCCGATGAGCAGTTCTTC

clone size: NA
D gene: TRBD1
J gene: TRBJ2-7
V gene: TRBV18
CDR3 protein: CASSPPNSGQGNEQYF
CDR3 DNA: TGTGCCAGCTCACCACCGAACTCAGGACAGGGTAACGAGCAGTACTTC

clone size: NA
D gene: TRBD1
J gene: TRBJ1-2
V gene: TRBV24-1
CDR3 protein: CATSVSGQGSANGYTF
CDR3 DNA: TGTGCCACCAGTGTGTCTGGACAGGGGTCGGCCAATGGCTACACCTTC

clone size: NA
D gene: NA
J gene: TRBJ2-7
V gene: TRBV28
CDR3 protein: CASISTLRADSSYEQYF
CDR3 DNA: TGTGCCAGCATCTCAACCCTTCGAGCGGATAGCTCCTACGAGCAGTACTTC

clone size: NA
D gene: TRBD2
J gene: TRBJ2-1
V gene: TRBV19
CDR3 protein: CASSIGAGGPREQFF
CDR3 DNA: TGTGCCAGTAGTATAGGAGCGGGAGGGCCTCGGGAGCAGTTCTTC

clone size: few
D gene: NA
J gene: TRBJ1-2
V gene: TRBV11-2
CDR3 protein: CASSSALQGNYGYTF
CDR3 DNA: TGTGCCAGCAGCTCGGCCCTCCAGGGGAACTATGGCTACACCTTC

clone size: NA
D gene: TRBD2
J gene: TRBJ2-5
V gene: TRBV5-8
CDR3 protein: CASSLTPGLGLETQYF
CDR3 DNA: TGTGCCAGCAGCTTGACCCCGGGACTAGGCCTAGAGACCCAGTACTTC

clone size: NA
D gene: NA
J gene: TRBJ1-4
V gene: TRBV5-1
CDR3 protein: CASSKNAGSTAGEKLFF
CDR3 DNA: TGCGCCAGCAGCAAAAATGCCGGGAGCACCGCGGGGGAAAAACTGTTTTTT

clone size: NA
D gene: TRBD2
J gene: TRBJ2-2
V gene: TRBV5-4
CDR3 protein: CASSGLAGGLIGELFF
CDR3 DNA: TGTGCCAGCAGCGGACTAGCGGGAGGGCTAATAGGGGAGCTGTTTTTT

clone size: NA
D gene: NA
J gene: TRBJ2-7
V gene: TRBV7-8
CDR3 protein: CASSFQPGQEVKQYF
CDR3 DNA: TGTGCCAGCAGCTTCCAGCCAGGTCAGGAGGTCAAGCAGTACTTC

clone size: NA
D gene: TRBD1
J gene: TRBJ1-4
V gene: TRBV19
CDR3 protein: CASSKPGQGLEEKLFF
CDR3 DNA: TGTGCCAGTAGTAAACCGGGACAGGGATTAGAAGAAAAACTGTTTTTT

clone size: NA
D gene: TRBD1
J gene: TRBJ1-1
V gene: TRBV4-3
CDR3 protein: CASSQDHRDRGVAFF
CDR3 DNA: TGCGCCAGCAGCCAAGATCACCGGGACAGGGGAGTCGCTTTCTTT

clone size: NA
D gene: NA
J gene: TRBJ1-1
V gene: TRBV7-9
CDR3 protein: CASSLASLNTEAFF
CDR3 DNA: TGTGCCAGCAGCCTCGCCAGTCTGAACACTGAAGCTTTCTTT

clone size: NA
D gene: TRBD2
J gene: TRBJ2-7
V gene: TRBV24-1
CDR3 protein: CATSEKGLAGDREQYF
CDR3 DNA: TGTGCCACCAGTGAGAAGGGACTAGCGGGAGATCGGGAGCAGTACTTC

clone size: NA
D gene: NA
J gene: TRBJ1-1
V gene: TRBV15
CDR3 protein: CATSRDLQGTEAFF
CDR3 DNA: TGTGCCACCAGCAGAGATCTGCAGGGGACTGAAGCTTTCTTT

clone size: NA
D gene: TRBD2
J gene: TRBJ2-1
V gene: TRBV5-4
CDR3 protein: CASSLGGAGVYNEQFF
CDR3 DNA: TGTGCCAGCAGCTTGGGGGGAGCGGGGGTCTACAATGAGCAGTTCTTC